Below are 2 T cell receptor beta chains sequenced from a single sample in a study of T cell repertoires in cytomegalovirus infection. Via MiXCR, TCRdb re-called the reads, giving one row per CDR3 protein. The table shows under 850,000 distinct CDR3 sequences, with 35% occurring only once. Sequencing was done on a sample of PBMCs. The origin of the receptors is a human donor in good health (CMV status not recorded). Some clones in this sample may be carry-over from other donors' samples.

There are a few counts of this clonotype. A read error is possible here, since a much larger clone lies one base away. J is TRBJ2-7 and V is TRBV14; 9 bases match TRBD1. The V segment lost 5 bases and the J segment 6 bases; nucleotides outside the gene matches: 2. The CDR3 loop spans 12 amino acids. Germline CDR1 is SGHDN and CDR2 is FVKESK. The CDR3 DNA follows: TGTGCCAGCAGCGGACAGGGGTTCGAGCAGTACTTC. It yields the protein CASSGQGFEQYF. Looking up the rest from reference TRBV14 and TRBJ2-7 gives the full variable domain: EAGVTQFPSHSVIEKGQTVTLRCDPISGHDNLYWYRRVMGKEIKFLLHFVKESKQDESGMPNNRFLAERTGGTYSTLKVQPAELEDSGVYFCASSGQGFEQYFGPGTRLTVT.

Only a few counts were recorded for this clonotype. V gene TRBV24-1 combines with J gene TRBJ1-5, with TRBD1 matching over 9 bases. The germline V gene has CDR1 KGHDR and CDR2 SFDVKD. With V trimmed by 4 bases and J by 2 bases, 5 bases remained unmatched. This CDR3 region has 16 residues. CDR3 loop: CATSDPRTGGNQPQHF. In DNA form, the CDR3 reads TGTGCCACCAGTGACCCGCGGACAGGGGGCAATCAGCCCCAGCATTTT.